These 27 T cell receptor beta chains were sequenced from one sample in a study of beta chain features in type 1 diabetes. Broader study findings: All four CD4+ subsets from Type 1 diabetes patients carried moderately but significantly shorter TCRB CDR3s.

Investigators reverse transcribed all isolated RNA, so they sequenced expressed TCRB transcripts. Repertoires were generated with immunoSEQ multiplex PCR, while TCRdb's copy carries only in-frame clones and drops some. Seen here are about 700,000 clones, under 15% observed once, and the top ten hold 0.022%. Antigens for these TCRs are unknown. Source material: naive CD4+ T cells from blood. The origin of the receptors is a young man with type 1 diabetes.

With respect to this clone: Its ends do not fully match the called genes, so a read error is possible. This chain uses TRBV7-7 with TRBJ2-1; 9 nucleotides line up with TRBD2. The germline V gene has CDR1 SSHAT and CDR2 FNYEAQ (reference sequence). CDR3 length: 15 residues. The CDR3 nucleotides are TGTGCTAGCAGCGCTCGGGTAGCGGGGGAAGGTGAGCAGTTCTTC. The encoded protein is CASSARVAGEGEQFF.

Only a few counts were recorded for this clone. This chain's CDR3 is CASSPPGDEAMTQYF. CDR3 nucleotides: TGTGCCAGCAGTCCCCCCGGGGACGAGGCAATGACCCAGTACTTC. The chain recombines TRBV28 with TRBJ2-5; D could derive from TRBD1 or TRBD2 (5 bases each). This CDR3 spans 15 amino acids. Germline V gene sequence: CDR1 MDHEN, CDR2 SYDVKM. The V gene lost 5 bases and the J gene lost 7 bases, with 20 bases spanning the gap.

This clone was picked up a small number of times. The rearrangement links TRBV6-5 to TRBJ1-6; no definite D call. The CDR3 is made up of 12 amino acids. Germline loops: CDR1 MNHEY, CDR2 SVGAGI. V shed 5 bases and J shed 2 bases, with 1 base lying between them. CDR3 sequence reads: CASSPYNSPLHF. Here the CDR3 DNA reads TGTGCCAGCAGTCCCTATAATTCACCCCTCCACTTT.

As for this clone: This sample also contains other DNA sequences that code for the same CDR3. The gene calls are TRBV20-1 and TRBJ2-3, with no clear D. The CDR3 extends over 10 amino acids. CDR1 DFQATT and CDR2 SNEGSKA come from the germline V gene (reference sequence). With 3 bases removed from V and 6 bases from J, the gap between germline ends came to 4 bases. The CDR3 coding sequence is TGCAGTGCTAGTGAGGATACGCAGTATTTT. It encodes CSASEDTQYF.

The CDR3 coding sequence is TGCGCCAGCCGCCCTGGACAGACCTACGAGCAGTACTTC. This encodes CASRPGQTYEQYF. The chain couples TRBV5-1 to TRBJ2-7; D may be TRBD1 (6 bases). V was clipped by 7 bases and J by 2 bases, with 13 bases between them. The germline V gene has CDR1 SGHRS and CDR2 YFSETQ. CDR3 length: 13 residues.

In this sample, this clone turned up a few times. The gene calls are TRBV4-1 and TRBJ2-5; 8 positions match TRBD1. The germline gives CDR1 MGHRA, CDR2 YSYEKL. J gave up 5 bases and V 0 bases, and 8 bases lay outside the gene matches. There are 16 residues in the CDR3. The DNA for the CDR3 is TGCGCCAGCAGCCAAGAACAGGGCAGGGGGCTTGAGACCCAGTACTTC. Its protein product is CASSQEQGRGLETQYF.

This clone appeared a few times. The V and J genes are TRBV6-5 and TRBJ2-2; D not resolved. Germline CDR1 MNHEY, CDR2 SVGAGI. V dropped 0 bases and J dropped 4 bases, with 9 bases sitting between them. The CDR3 loop spans 15 amino acids. In DNA, the CDR3 is TGTGCCAGCAGTTACTCGGCCAAACTCACCGGGGAGCTGTTTTTT. This encodes CASSYSAKLTGELFF.

In the case of this clone: The sample holds other DNA sequences that translate to the same CDR3. The chain is built from TRBV19 and TRBJ2-5; unclear D gene. V lost 3 bases and J 5 bases, leaving 10 bases between the germline ends. This CDR3 spans 13 amino acids. Per germline, CDR1 LNHDA and CDR2 SQIVND (reference sequence). CDR3 amino acids: CASSIGLVETQYF. CDR3 nucleotide sequence: TGTGCCAGTAGTATCGGCCTCGTGGAGACCCAGTACTTC.

The rearrangement joins TRBV6-5 to TRBJ2-7; D may be TRBD2 (7 bases). Deletions cut 2 bases from V and 5 bases from J, with 13 bases between. This CDR3 has 14 residues. CDR1 and CDR2 (germline): MNHEY, SVGAGI. The CDR3 sequence is CASSYILGGDEQYF. The CDR3 DNA is TGTGCCAGCAGTTACATCCTAGGGGGGGACGAGCAGTACTTC.

V is TRBV7-9 and J is TRBJ1-5; possibly TRBD1 for D (6 bases). Germline CDR1 is SEHNR and CDR2 is FQNEAQ (reference sequence). The CDR3 has 16 amino acids. The V end lost 4 bases, the J end lost 1 base, and 14 bases lay between the germline ends. The CDR3 nucleotides read TGTGCCAGCAGCTGGGGGCTTGGCAGGAGCAATCAGCCCCAGCATTTT. Its translation is CASSWGLGRSNQPQHF. The complete variable domain, with remaining parts taken from reference TRBV7-9 and TRBJ1-5, reads DTGVSQNPRHKITKRGQNVTFRCDPISEHNRLYWYRQTLGQGPEFLTYFQNEAQLEKSRLLSDRFSAERPKGSFSTLEIQRTEQGDSAMYLCASSWGLGRSNQPQHFGDGTRLSIL.

This clone came up a few times. This chain connects TRBV7-6 to TRBJ2-3; D is perhaps TRBD2 (5 bases). The CDR3 is made up of 16 amino acids. The V gene lost 5 bases and the J gene lost 1 base, with 16 bases spanning the gap. Germline CDR1 SGHVS, CDR2 FNYEAQ. CDR3 sequence: CASSALGLLGTDTQYF. The DNA of the CDR3 is TGTGCCAGCAGCGCCCTTGGACTCCTTGGCACAGATACGCAGTATTTT. The whole variable domain, remainder taken from reference TRBV7-6 and TRBJ2-3, is GAGVSQSPRYKVTKRGQDVALRCDPISGHVSLYWYRQALGQGPEFLTYFNYEAQQDKSGLPNDRFSAERPEGSISTLTIQRTEQRDSAMYRCASSALGLLGTDTQYFGPGTRLTVL.

Only a few counts were recorded for this clone. This chain connects TRBV13 to TRBJ1-1; D is ambiguous. The CDR3 length is 14 residues. Germline-derived CDR1 and CDR2 are PRHDT and FYEKMQ (reference sequence). V lost 4 bases and J 1 base, leaving 10 bases between the germline ends. The DNA of the CDR3 is TGTGCCAGCAGCTCACCCCGGGGGAACACTGAAGCTTTCTTT. Protein product: CASSSPRGNTEAFF.

This clone was counted only a few times. V usage is TRBV28 and J usage is TRBJ2-7; tentatively, D is TRBD2 (5 bases). This CDR3 contains 14 residues. Trimming removed 7 bases at V and 6 bases at J, with 19 bases between. Looked up from germline, CDR1 is MDHEN and CDR2 is SYDVKM. CDR3 in DNA: TGTGCCAGCAATATCCCGGGCACTGGAGGCGAGCAGTACTTC. This translates into CASNIPGTGGEQYF.

This clone was counted only a few times. The chain employs TRBV25-1 and TRBJ1-4; D not certain. Germline lookup yields CDR1 MGHDK and CDR2 SYGVNS. Trimming removed 6 bases at V and 3 bases at J, with 8 bases between. The CDR3 loop spans 13 amino acids. The CDR3 sequence: CASSLDPNEKLFF. The CDR3 DNA reads TGTGCCAGCAGCCTGGACCCTAATGAAAAACTGTTTTTT. The whole variable domain, filled in from reference TRBV25-1 and TRBJ1-4, reads EADIYQTPRYLVIGTGKKITLECSQTMGHDKMYWYQQDPGMELHLIHYSYGVNSTEKGDLSSESTVSRIRTEHFPLTLESARPSHTSQYLCASSLDPNEKLFFGSGTQLSVL.

The chain joins TRBV5-8 to TRBJ1-1; D gene uncertain. Between the trimmed V and J ends, which lost 4 bases and 10 bases, there was a span of 11 bases. Germline assignment: CDR1 SGHTS and CDR2 YDEGEE. The CDR3 loop spans 11 amino acids. CDR3 sequence: CASSPVRRAFF. CDR3 bases: TGTGCCAGCAGCCCTGTTAGGCGAGCTTTCTTT.

The rearrangement uses TRBV7-9 and TRBJ2-1, with D perhaps TRBD2 (5 bases). V shed 6 bases and J shed 0 bases, with 6 bases lying between them. Germline V gene lookup returns CDR1 SEHNR and CDR2 FQNEAQ (reference sequence). This CDR3 has 13 residues. CDR3 in DNA: TGTGCCAGCAGTCGGGACTCCTACAATGAGCAGTTCTTC. Translating it yields CASSRDSYNEQFF.

This clone was seen more than once but under ten times. V and J are TRBV7-6 and TRBJ1-1; 7 positions match TRBD1. V was clipped by 8 bases and J by 4 bases; unmatched bases: 10. The CDR3 is made up of 14 amino acids. CDR1 SGHVS and CDR2 FNYEAQ come from the germline V gene. CDR3 nucleotides: TGTGCCAGCCGATCCGGGACAGCTGGCACTGAAGCTTTCTTT. It encodes CASRSGTAGTEAFF.

This clone came up a few times. The identical CDR3 is also encoded by other nucleotide sequences in the sample. The chain is built from TRBV18 and TRBJ1-1; maybe TRBD1 (6 bases). From germline, CDR1 is KGHSH and CDR2 LQKENI. The CDR3 has 14 amino acids. Trimming cost V 3 bases and J 0 bases, with 8 bases left between them. The CDR3 loop is CASSPGGMNTEAFF. Here the CDR3 DNA reads TGTGCCAGCTCACCCGGGGGCATGAACACTGAAGCTTTCTTT.

This clone occurred a few times. The chain is built from TRBV11-3 and TRBJ2-7; D unresolved. The germline gives CDR1 SGHNT, CDR2 YENEEA. V was cut by 5 bases and J by 0 bases, with 11 bases left in between. The length of the CDR3 is 14 residues. The CDR3 DNA sequence: TGTGCCAGCAGCCCTCGGGCCGTCTCCTACGAGCAGTACTTC. Amino acids: CASSPRAVSYEQYF.

There are a few counts of this clone. V and J are TRBV5-6 and TRBJ2-7; D unresolved. Deletions cut 0 bases from V and 3 bases from J, with 4 bases between. The CDR3 length is 12 residues. CDR1 is SGHDT and CDR2 is YYEEEE in the germline V gene. The CDR3 coding sequence is TGTGCCAGCAGCTTGGCCCTCTACGAGCAGTACTTC. Protein sequence: CASSLALYEQYF.

This clone was picked up a small number of times. V is TRBV5-6 and J is TRBJ1-1; D uncertain. The CDR3 contains 12 residues. Germline-derived CDR1 and CDR2 are SGHDT and YYEEEE. V lost 0 bases to trimming and J lost 5 bases, with 5 bases between them. DNA for the CDR3: TGTGCCAGCAGCTTGGGGATTACTGAAGCTTTCTTT. Translated: CASSLGITEAFF.

This clone was counted a few times. The chain links TRBV7-7 to TRBJ2-5, with D hard to call. The ends were cut back, 4 bases at V and 1 base at J, with 13 bases in the middle. Germline CDR1 is SSHAT and CDR2 is FNYEAQ (reference sequence). The CDR3 sequence is 15 residues long. The CDR3 is CASSWGPTPQETQYF. CDR3 DNA sequence: TGTGCCAGCAGCTGGGGTCCAACACCCCAAGAGACCCAGTACTTC.

In its sample, this clone was seen a few times. The genes are TRBV4-1 and TRBJ2-4; TRBD1 matches at 8 bases. With V trimmed by 3 bases and J by 9 bases, 13 bases remained unmatched. The length of the CDR3 is 16 residues. Germline CDR1 is MGHRA and CDR2 is YSYEKL. CDR3 coding DNA: TGCGCCAGCAGCCACCCACCAGAGACAGGGGTGGTCATTCAGTACTTC. Translated, it gives CASSHPPETGVVIQYF.

The rearrangement uses TRBV4-2 and TRBJ2-5; 11 nucleotides agree with TRBD2. CDR1 is LGHNA and CDR2 is YNFKEQ in the germline V gene. The ends lost 0 bases at V and 5 bases at J; junction bases unmatched: 14. The CDR3 has 19 amino acids. CDR3 region: CASSQEWVGGLAGRETQYF. Here the CDR3 DNA reads TGTGCCAGCAGCCAAGAGTGGGTCGGCGGACTAGCGGGCAGGGAGACCCAGTACTTC.

This chain uses TRBV28 with TRBJ1-5, with D possibly being TRBD1 (6 bases). Germline CDR1 is MDHEN and CDR2 is SYDVKM. V was clipped by 3 bases and J by 0 bases, with 12 bases between them. CDR3 size: 16 residues. Here the CDR3 reads CASSLGGGNSNQPQHF. CDR3 in DNA: TGTGCCAGCAGTTTGGGGGGCGGGAATAGCAATCAGCCCCAGCATTTT. The full variable domain, completed using reference TRBV28 and TRBJ1-5, is DVKVTQSSRYLVKRTGEKVFLECVQDMDHENMFWYRQDPGLGLRLIYFSYDVKMKEKGDIPEGYSVSREKKERFSLILESASTNQTSMYLCASSLGGGNSNQPQHFGDGTRLSIL.

V usage is TRBV18 and J usage is TRBJ2-5, with a tentative D call TRBD1 (6 bases). This CDR3 is built from 14 residues. Trimming took off 4 bases at V and 4 bases at J, with 13 bases between the two ends. From germline, CDR1 is KGHSH and CDR2 LQKENI. CDR3 region: CASSRSQGPETQYF. For the CDR3, the DNA is TGTGCCAGCTCACGAAGCCAGGGGCCAGAGACCCAGTACTTC. Full variable domain (remainder filled in from reference TRBV18 and TRBJ2-5): NAGVMQNPRHLVRRRGQEARLRCSPMKGHSHVYWYRQLPEEGLKFMVYLQKENIIDESGMPKERFSAEFPKEGPSILRIQQVVRGDSAAYFCASSRSQGPETQYFGPGTRLLVL.

The genes are TRBV10-3 and TRBJ1-1, with TRBD1 matching 7 bases. CDR1 is ENHRY, CDR2 SYGVKD, per germline. The CDR3 is 12 residues long. The J segment lost 4 bases and the V segment lost 6 bases, leaving 2 bases of the junction unmatched. CDR3 nucleotides: TGTGCCATCAGCCCAGGGGGCACTGAAGCTTTCTTT. It translates to CAISPGGTEAFF.